The T cell receptor beta chain under discussion was sequenced for a study of blood T cell repertoires in COVID-19. Study information: T cells, B-cell-depleted T cells, or PBMCs supplied cDNA or gDNA.

Recruits, aged roughly 18 to 90 years, lived in 24 US areas. Repertoires were generated with immunoSEQ multiplex PCR, while TCRdb's copy carries only in-frame clones and drops some. The sample shows around 320,000 clones, roughly 91% of them seen only once. Trimming removed 3 bases from V and 2 bases from J; junction bases left unmatched: 17. Per germline, CDR1 LNHNV and CDR2 YYDKDF (reference sequence). The length of the CDR3 is 21 residues. Material: PBMCs or T cells enriched from blood (not recorded which). The sequence was collected from a woman aged 50 to 60 who had been exposed to COVID-19. The V and J genes are TRBV15 and TRBJ2-6; 9 bases align to TRBD1. CDR3 protein: CATSSILGTGFQGPGANVLTF. CDR3 nucleotide sequence: TGTGCCACCAGCAGTATCTTGGGGACAGGGTTTCAAGGGCCTGGGGCCAACGTCCTGACTTTC.